Listed here are 22 T cell receptor beta chains from one sample, sequenced in a study of CD8 T cells in ankylosing spondylitis. A single record per CDR3 protein comes from TCRdb applying MiXCR to the 5' RACE reads. The sample lists around 320,000 distinct CDR3 sequences; around 21% were seen once. The specimen was blood, either unsorted or a sorted T cell fraction (not recorded which). The receptors stem from a female donor with ankylosing spondylitis or in good health (not recorded which).

This clonotype was recorded at least ten times. The chain is built from TRBV20-1 and TRBJ2-3; either TRBD1 or TRBD2 may supply D (5 bases each). CDR1 is DFQATT, CDR2 SNEGSKA, per germline (reference sequence). The CDR3 consists of 13 residues. CDR3 DNA sequence: TGCAGCGCCCTCCGGGACAGCACAGATACGCAGTATTTT. It specifies CSALRDSTDTQYF.

This clonotype was detected once. The chain recombines TRBV10-3 with TRBJ2-5; D ambiguous. The V end lost 2 bases, the J end lost 1 base, and 5 bases lay between the germline ends. CDR1 and CDR2 (germline): ENHRY, SYGVKD. The CDR3 is 13 amino acids. In DNA form, the CDR3 reads TGTGCCATCAGTGAGCGCAGCCAAGAGACCCAGTACTTC. Translated, it gives CAISERSQETQYF.

CDR3 coding DNA: TGTGCCAGCAGCTTCGGAGGGGTTAGCACAGATACGCAGTATTTT. It encodes CASSFGGVSTDTQYF. V gene TRBV9 combines with J gene TRBJ2-3; possibly TRBD2 for D (6 bases). Germline assignment: CDR1 SGDLS and CDR2 YYNGEE. CDR3 length: 15 residues. V was shortened by 4 bases and J by 0 bases, with 12 bases between the two germline ends.

This clonotype has a count of ten or more. The chain links TRBV7-2 to TRBJ2-5, with D possibly matching TRBD1 (7 bases). The ends were cut back, 5 bases at V and 5 bases at J, with 21 bases in the middle. The germline CDR1 and CDR2 sequences are SGHTA and FQGNSA. This CDR3 has 16 amino acids. CDR3 bases: TGTGCCAGCAGCGCCATAGGAGGGGGCGCGTCGGAGACCCAGTACTTC. Amino acids: CASSAIGGGASETQYF.

In its sample, this clonotype was seen a few times. The chain is built from TRBV10-3 and TRBJ2-2, with D uncertain. This CDR3 contains 12 residues. Trimming pared 0 bases from V and 7 bases from J, leaving 3 bases between. The germline CDR1 and CDR2 sequences are ENHRY and SYGVKD. The CDR3 protein is CAISESSGELFF. The CDR3 nucleotides are TGTGCCATCAGTGAGTCAAGCGGGGAGCTGTTTTTT.

This clonotype has just a few counts. The chain links TRBV29-1 to TRBJ1-2; D gene unclear. Trimming cost V 6 bases and J 5 bases, with 22 bases left between them. Germline V CDR1 and CDR2: SQVTM, ANQGSEA. The CDR3 sequence is 15 residues long. The CDR3 coding sequence is TGCAGCGTCCTCCCCCTGCAGGACCAAGGATATGGCTACACCTTC. It encodes CSVLPLQDQGYGYTF.

In its sample, this clonotype was seen many times. The chain couples TRBV15 to TRBJ2-3; D is perhaps TRBD2 (5 bases). The CDR3 has 14 residues. Between the trimmed V and J ends, which lost 0 bases and 7 bases, there was a span of 11 bases. Germline V gene sequence: CDR1 LNHNV, CDR2 YYDKDF (reference sequence). This CDR3 reads CATSRESTSYTQYF. In nucleotides, the CDR3 is TGTGCCACCAGCAGAGAGTCAACTAGTTATACGCAGTATTTT.

The rearrangement links TRBV28 to TRBJ1-2, with D possibly matching TRBD1 (6 bases). V lost 5 bases to trimming and J lost 4 bases, with 11 bases between them. The CDR3 is 13 residues long. Germline assignment: CDR1 MDHEN and CDR2 SYDVKM. The CDR3 here is CASSPGAFYGYTF. The DNA for the CDR3 is TGTGCCAGCAGTCCAGGGGCCTTCTATGGCTACACCTTC.

V and J are TRBV18 and TRBJ2-7; the match to TRBD2 covers 10 bases. After removal of 2 bases from V and 1 base from J, the junction contained 2 bases not matched to a gene. Germline-derived CDR1 and CDR2 are KGHSH and LQKENI. The CDR3 is 15 amino acids. The CDR3 DNA sequence: TGTGCCAGCTCACCAACTAGCGGGATTTCCTACGAGCAGTACTTC. Translated: CASSPTSGISYEQYF.

The J gene is TRBJ2-7, the V gene TRBV7-2, with 9 bases matching TRBD2. Unmatched junction bases numbered 5, after V lost 2 bases and J lost 6 bases. This CDR3 has 14 amino acids. Germline assignment: CDR1 SGHTA and CDR2 FQGNSA. CDR3 loop: CASSLFRGRGEQYF. CDR3 DNA: TGTGCCAGCAGCTTATTTCGCGGGAGGGGCGAGCAGTACTTC.

The chain couples TRBV28 to TRBJ2-5, with 7 bases identical to TRBD1. The CDR3 runs to 16 residues. V shed 5 bases, J shed 9 bases, and the junction held 18 bases outside the gene matches. Germline-derived CDR1 and CDR2 are MDHEN and SYDVKM. As DNA, the CDR3 is TGTGCCAGCAGTACGAGCCCGGGACAGTCACAGAGGGCCCAGTACTTC. Translated: CASSTSPGQSQRAQYF.

The V call is TRBV20-1, the J call TRBJ2-1; TRBD2 aligns across 7 bases. Germline V gives CDR1 DFQATT, CDR2 SNEGSKA (reference sequence). This CDR3 is built from 14 residues. The trim removed 4 bases at V and 4 bases at J, leaving 7 bases unmatched. The CDR3 sequence is CSATGGSHYNEQFF. Here the CDR3 DNA reads TGCAGTGCTACGGGCGGGAGCCATTACAATGAGCAGTTCTTC.

The V call is TRBV20-1, the J call TRBJ2-7; D may be TRBD2 (7 bases). From germline, CDR1 is DFQATT and CDR2 SNEGSKA (reference sequence). CDR3 length equals 15 residues. V was shortened by 5 bases and J by 4 bases, with 21 bases between the two germline ends. In DNA form, the CDR3 reads TGCAGTGCTGCCCCTGGGGGCGGGAGTATGTACGAGCAGTACTTC. It codes for CSAAPGGGSMYEQYF.

This clonotype was seen only a few times. The rearrangement uses TRBV7-6 and TRBJ2-1; TRBD2 matches 7 bases. CDR3 length: 14 amino acids. Germline V gene data show CDR1 as SGHVS and CDR2 as FNYEAQ. V gave up 4 bases and J gave up 6 bases; unmatched junction bases: 6. CDR3 sequence (DNA): TGTGCCAGCAGCTCAGGACTAGTTCGCAATGAGCAGTTCTTC. Translating it yields CASSSGLVRNEQFF.

The chain links TRBV3-1 to TRBJ1-1; D gene unclear. Between the trimmed V and J ends, which lost 2 bases and 0 bases, there was a span of 10 bases. This CDR3 contains 15 residues. Germline V CDR1 and CDR2: LGHDT, YNNKEL (reference sequence). CDR3 coding DNA: TGTGCCAGCAGCCAAAGGAACAGCCTGAACACTGAAGCTTTCTTT. Translated, it gives CASSQRNSLNTEAFF.

The chain joins TRBV10-2 to TRBJ2-1, with 9 positions matching TRBD2. V trimming: 8 bases; J trimming: 12 bases; junction bases outside the gene matches: 14. In germline, CDR1 is WSHSY, CDR2 SAAADI. The CDR3 is made up of 14 amino acids. The CDR3 region is CASLISGSAGGQFF. CDR3 DNA sequence: TGCGCCAGCCTTATTAGCGGGAGCGCCGGGGGGCAGTTCTTC.

The rearrangement uses TRBV18 and TRBJ2-3; D uncertain. This CDR3 spans 15 amino acids. Deletions cut 3 bases from V and 5 bases from J, with 15 bases between. The germline V gene encodes CDR1 KGHSH and CDR2 LQKENI. CDR3 sequence reads: CASSPLNGLKDTQYF. The CDR3 DNA is TGTGCCAGCTCACCGTTAAACGGTTTGAAAGATACGCAGTATTTT. The entire variable domain, with the rest obtained from reference TRBV18 and TRBJ2-3, is as follows: NAGVMQNPRHLVRRRGQEARLRCSPMKGHSHVYWYRQLPEEGLKFMVYLQKENIIDESGMPKERFSAEFPKEGPSILRIQQVVRGDSAAYFCASSPLNGLKDTQYFGPGTRLTVL.

This clonotype was observed at least ten times. This sequence joins TRBV7-2 and TRBJ2-1, with TRBD2 identical over 10 bases. Germline V gene sequence: CDR1 SGHTA, CDR2 FQGNSA. Trimming took 5 bases from V and 9 from J; bases not matched to a gene: 10. CDR3 size: 15 residues. The DNA for the CDR3 is TGTGCCAGCAGCCCTAGCGGGAGTATCTTCCTTGAGCAGTTCTTC. Protein product: CASSPSGSIFLEQFF. Full variable domain (remainder filled in from reference TRBV7-2 and TRBJ2-1): GAGVSQSPSNKVTEKGKDVELRCDPISGHTALYWYRQSLGQGLEFLIYFQGNSAPDKSGLPSDRFSAERTGGSVSTLTIQRTQQEDSAVYLCASSPSGSIFLEQFFGPGTRLTVL.

This clonotype was found many times. The chain combines TRBV7-2 with TRBJ1-2, with D maybe TRBD1 (5 bases). The CDR3 sequence is 15 residues long. With 5 bases removed from V and 8 bases from J, the gap between germline ends came to 21 bases. Germline assignment: CDR1 SGHTA and CDR2 FQGNSA. The CDR3 protein is CASSRDPERPVGYTF. The CDR3 nucleotides read TGTGCCAGCAGCAGGGACCCTGAACGCCCAGTCGGCTACACCTTC.

This clonotype was seen a handful of times. V gene TRBV6-6 combines with J gene TRBJ1-4; maybe TRBD1 (6 bases). Germline V gives CDR1 MNHNY, CDR2 SVGAGI (reference sequence). This CDR3 spans 13 amino acids. Trimming removed 2 bases from V and 8 bases from J, with 9 bases in between. The CDR3 sequence is CASSYTGLEKLFF. The CDR3 DNA is TGTGCCAGCAGTTACACAGGGCTAGAAAAACTGTTTTTT.

The V and J genes are TRBV10-3 and TRBJ2-1; 12 nucleotides match TRBD2. Germline CDR1 reads ENHRY; CDR2 reads SYGVKD. The trim removed 4 bases at V and 7 bases at J, leaving 8 bases unmatched. There are 16 residues in the CDR3. The CDR3 DNA is TGTGCCATCAGTGCCCTGACTAGCGGGAGACAGAATGAGCAGTTCTTC. Protein sequence: CAISALTSGRQNEQFF.

This clonotype was seen at least ten times. This chain joins TRBV12-3 or TRBV12-4 and TRBJ1-2; D remains ambiguous. The V and J ends lost 6 bases and 5 bases respectively, with 19 bases between them. The CDR3 runs 15 residues. As DNA, the CDR3 is TGTGCCAGCAGAAAGGGATATCCCGATTCATATGGCTACACCTTC. This translates into CASRKGYPDSYGYTF.